A single sample gave rise to the 9 T cell receptor beta chains below, sequenced in a study of vaccination effects on CD4 cells after COVID-19 (dated by TCRdb to 2022 to 2024). Receptor amplification or capture employed the immunoSEQ multiplex PCR assay. Sourced from immuneACCESS, this table was stored by TCRdb with only in-frame sequences that have V and J called. A share of the clones is absent; for the studies checked, an unresolved V gene accounts for under half, and the remainder has no known explanation. The table for this sample lists around 30,000 clones; about three quarters of them were counted only once. The top ten hold 15% to 20% of the sample. These TCRs are of unknown antigen specificity. To identify antigen-specific CD4+ T cell clonotypes by their expansion, the ViraFEST assay first stimulated PBMC with viral peptide pools and then applied TCR sequencing. After about 10 days of culture, CD4+ T cells were isolated with the EasySep CD4+ T cell isolation kit. PCR-confirmed SARS-CoV-2 infection had occurred in convalescent patients between March and December 2020, before the Alpha, Beta and Delta variants emerged in the United States.

Sequenced here: CD4+ T cells from PBMCs cultured with SARS-CoV-2 spike peptides, sampled before COVID-19 vaccination. This specimen's cell subset or site label, interpreted: SARS-CoV-2 spike overlapping peptide pool stimulation. These receptors were obtained from a human donor who had a prior SARS-CoV-2 infection.

V gene TRBV20-1 combines with J gene TRBJ2-1, with 9 bases fitting TRBD2. In germline, CDR1 is DFQATT, CDR2 SNEGSKA (reference sequence). CDR3 size: 15 residues. The trim removed 3 bases at V and 3 bases at J, leaving 6 bases unmatched. The CDR3: CSASNPSGDYNEQFF. The CDR3, as DNA: TGCAGTGCTAGTAATCCTAGCGGGGACTACAATGAGCAGTTCTTC.

The rearrangement uses TRBV7-2 and TRBJ1-3; D is unresolved. Germline CDR1 SGHTA, CDR2 FQGNSA. Trimming took 3 bases from V and 4 from J, leaving 13 bases between them. The CDR3 length is 15 residues. Here the CDR3 DNA reads TGTGCCAGCAGCTTTTACCCACCCAGGGGAAACACCATATATTTT. Translating gives CASSFYPPRGNTIYF.

The chain recombines TRBV5-1 with TRBJ2-1; the D gene is possibly TRBD1 (5 bases). The CDR3 is 15 residues long. The V gene's germline CDR1 is SGHRS and CDR2 YFSETQ. The V end lost 0 bases, the J end lost 2 bases, and 9 bases lay between the germline ends. CDR3 sequence reads: CASSLVPGTYNEQFF. DNA for the CDR3: TGCGCCAGCAGCTTGGTGCCAGGGACCTACAATGAGCAGTTCTTC.

This chain uses TRBV5-1 with TRBJ2-2, with D unresolved. V lost 3 bases to trimming and J lost 3 bases, with 6 bases between them. The V gene's germline CDR1 is SGHRS and CDR2 YFSETQ. The CDR3 totals 13 residues. The CDR3 loop reads CASSSDHTGELFF. CDR3 coding DNA: TGCGCCAGCAGCTCCGACCACACCGGGGAGCTGTTTTTT.

This chain joins TRBV5-1 and TRBJ2-5, with D hard to call. Trimming took off 0 bases at V and 0 bases at J, with 24 bases between the two ends. From germline, CDR1 is SGHRS and CDR2 YFSETQ. The CDR3 has 20 residues. The CDR3 protein is CASSLGLFFSTPTYQETQYF. The DNA for the CDR3 is TGCGCCAGCAGCTTGGGGCTTTTCTTCTCGACTCCAACGTACCAAGAGACCCAGTACTTC.

In this sample, this clone turned up a few times. The chain combines TRBV6-1 with TRBJ2-7; tentative D call: TRBD1 (5 bases). With 6 bases removed from V and 5 bases from J, the gap between germline ends came to 14 bases. This CDR3 has 13 residues. Germline loops: CDR1 MNHNS, CDR2 SASEGT. CDR3 protein: CASRVTVSDEQYF. The CDR3 DNA sequence: TGTGCCAGCAGGGTGACAGTTTCGGACGAGCAGTACTTC.

This chain joins TRBV9 and TRBJ2-7; TRBD1 might be the D (6 bases). Between the trimmed V and J ends, which lost 0 bases and 0 bases, there was a span of 10 bases. Germline CDR1 SGDLS, CDR2 YYNGEE. The CDR3 extends over 15 amino acids. CDR3 region: CASSVGQAYSYEQYF. In DNA form, the CDR3 reads TGTGCCAGCAGCGTAGGACAGGCCTACTCCTACGAGCAGTACTTC. The full variable domain, completed using reference TRBV9 and TRBJ2-7, is DSGVTQTPKHLITATGQRVTLRCSPRSGDLSVYWYQQSLDQGLQFLIQYYNGEERAKGNILERFSAQQFPDLHSELNLSSLELGDSALYFCASSVGQAYSYEQYFGPGTRLTVT.

This clone appeared once. V is TRBV7-2 and J is TRBJ2-1; 7 bases agree with TRBD2. CDR3 length: 14 amino acids. Germline V gene lookup returns CDR1 SGHTA and CDR2 FQGNSA. Trimming at V came to 3 bases and at J to 5 bases, leaving 4 bases not matched to a gene. The CDR3 DNA reads TGTGCCAGCAGCTTCGGACTAGGCCACAATGAGCAGTTCTTC. Its translation: CASSFGLGHNEQFF.

The count of this clone is one. This rearrangement joins TRBV5-1 to TRBJ2-1, with TRBD2 matching 10 bases. The CDR3 totals 15 residues. CDR1 is SGHRS and CDR2 is YFSETQ in the germline V gene. The V and J ends lost 1 base and 4 bases, in that order; junction bases with no gene match: 2. The CDR3 DNA reads TGCGCCAGCAGCTTGACTAGCGGGACATACAATGAGCAGTTCTTC. It is translated as CASSLTSGTYNEQFF.